This entry concerns a single TCR beta chain. The antigen is unknown. The data derive from a study of T cell responses to AZD1222 COVID-19 vaccine. Study details: Both about-4-week and about-12-week second-dose recipients were combined. General observations from the study: A mostly white British donor set with more females was recruited, and clonal diversity was possibly underestimated. Recipients of AZD1222 seropositive at baseline numbered only 6 or 7. Researchers took repertoire samples only after the peak T cell response had come.

Trimming stripped 7 bases from V and 10 bases from J, with 20 bases between. The CDR3 has 15 residues. The germline V gene has CDR1 LNHDA and CDR2 SQIVND (reference sequence). TCRdb's copy holds only in-frame clones and misses some; the assay was immunoSEQ multiplex PCR. Among roughly 99,000 clones listed, about nine tenths were seen once. The starting material was peripheral blood, obtained on day 0 of AZD1222 vaccination. The source is an adult in good health. The V and J genes are TRBV19 and TRBJ1-6; a weak D match, TRBD1 (5 bases). The CDR3 sequence: CASISARGGGSPLHF. As DNA, the CDR3 is TGTGCCAGTATAAGCGCTCGGGGTGGGGGGTCACCCCTCCACTTT.